Described below is a single T cell receptor (beta chain) sequence and its context. Its antigen is not known. One entry per CDR3 protein, called by TCRdb with MiXCR from the RT-PCR reads. Among hundreds of thousands of distinct CDR3 sequences listed, over 11% were seen once. This CDR3 comprises 16 residues. Germline CDR1 MDHEN, CDR2 SYDVKM. The V gene end was trimmed by 2 bases and the J gene end by 7 bases; junction bases not matched to a gene: 3. This entry comes from a study of response to subunit inactivated influenza vaccine. Regarding the study as a whole: A suggestion made by the authors is that each seasonal influenza vaccination recruits few new T cells.

The sequence was collected from a man aged 45 to 65 who received an inactivated influenza vaccine. The gene calls are TRBV28 and TRBJ2-1; TRBD2 matches at 15 bases. Sequences were derived from PBMCs from blood, sampled approximately 15 days before vaccination. The CDR3 protein is CASSLTGTSGRNEQFF. In DNA, the CDR3 is TGTGCCAGCAGTTTAACCGGGACTAGCGGGAGGAATGAGCAGTTCTTC. The whole variable domain, filled in from reference TRBV28 and TRBJ2-1, reads DVKVTQSSRYLVKRTGEKVFLECVQDMDHENMFWYRQDPGLGLRLIYFSYDVKMKEKGDIPEGYSVSREKKERFSLILESASTNQTSMYLCASSLTGTSGRNEQFFGPGTRLTVL.